A single sample gave rise to the 25 T cell receptor beta chains below, sequenced in a study of blood T cell repertoires in COVID-19. TCRdb's table, derived via immunoSEQ multiplex PCR, lists solely in-frame clones and lacks some. The data show about 45,000 clones, approximately 88% seen once. Specimen: peripheral blood. The source is a human donor in a cohort sampled during active COVID-19.

The V call is TRBV19, the J call TRBJ1-2; maybe TRBD1 (5 bases). V shed 9 bases and J shed 4 bases, with 15 bases lying between them. Germline V gives CDR1 LNHDA, CDR2 SQIVND (reference sequence). This CDR3 is 13 amino acids long. CDR3 amino acids: CASQGRGGYGYTF. CDR3 bases: TGTGCCAGCCAGGGCCGGGGAGGCTATGGCTACACCTTC.

The rearrangement uses TRBV6-5 and TRBJ1-5, with 8 bases fitting TRBD1. The CDR3 extends over 12 amino acids. V was clipped by 10 bases and J by 7 bases; unmatched bases: 6. Germline V gives CDR1 MNHEY, CDR2 SVGAGI. CDR3 nucleotides: TGTGCCACCCGGACAGGGAAACAGCCCCAGCATTTT. Residues: CATRTGKQPQHF.

V is TRBV4-3 and J is TRBJ2-7; tentative D call: TRBD2 (5 bases). This CDR3 comprises 13 residues. The germline CDR1 and CDR2 sequences are LGHNA and YSLEER. Between the trimmed V and J ends, which lost 0 bases and 5 bases, there was a span of 8 bases. CDR3 in DNA: TGCGCCAGCAGCCAAGATTACGGGAACGAGCAGTACTTC. Translating it yields CASSQDYGNEQYF.

The chain uses TRBV6-5 and TRBJ1-2, with D possibly being TRBD1 (6 bases). V was clipped by 6 bases and J by 2 bases, with 16 bases between them. Germline V lookup: CDR1 MNHEY, CDR2 SVGAGI. This CDR3 spans 15 amino acids. The DNA for the CDR3 is TGTGCCAGCAGCGCGGCCCGGGACAACAACTATGGCTACACCTTC. Protein: CASSAARDNNYGYTF.

The rearrangement uses TRBV6-6 and TRBJ2-1; D might be TRBD2 (5 bases). The CDR3 is 12 residues long. CDR1 and CDR2 (germline): MNHNY, SVGAGI (reference sequence). V dropped 6 bases and J dropped 10 bases, with 13 bases sitting between them. CDR3 region: CASSSEGWEQFF. DNA of the CDR3: TGTGCCAGCAGCTCAGAGGGTTGGGAGCAGTTCTTC.

This clone came up a few times. The chain employs TRBV2 and TRBJ1-2; 7 nucleotides line up with TRBD1. Trimming removed 4 bases from V and 0 bases from J; junction bases left unmatched: 2. The CDR3 spans 14 residues. CDR1 is SNHLY, CDR2 FYNNEI, per germline. This CDR3 is CASSGQGANYGYTF. The CDR3 nucleotides read TGTGCCAGCAGTGGACAGGGTGCTAACTATGGCTACACCTTC. Together with reference TRBV2 and TRBJ1-2, the CDR3 gives the full variable domain: EPEVTQTPSHQVTQMGQEVILRCVPISNHLYFYWYRQILGQKVEFLVSFYNNEISEKSEIFDDQFSVERPDGSNFTLKIRSTKLEDSAMYFCASSGQGANYGYTFGSGTRLTVV.

V and J are TRBV6-5 and TRBJ1-1; D gene uncertain. The CDR3 consists of 11 residues. V lost 2 bases and J lost 7, with 5 bases in between. CDR1 and CDR2 from the germline V gene are MNHEY and SVGAGI. CDR3 DNA: TGTGCCAGCAGTTACGGCATTGAAGCTTTCTTT. Translated: CASSYGIEAFF.

The table lists this clone with a count of one. This chain joins TRBV7-2 and TRBJ1-2; perhaps TRBD1 as D (5 bases). This CDR3 region has 16 residues. Trimming left V 2 bases short and J 7 bases short, with 20 bases between. CDR1 and CDR2 from the germline V gene are SGHTA and FQGNSA. CDR3 nucleotides: TGTGCCAGCAGCTTACCCCCCTGGAGGGGAGAAGGTGGCTACACCTTC. As protein: CASSLPPWRGEGGYTF.

J is TRBJ1-4 and V is TRBV14; D is unresolved. Germline lookup yields CDR1 SGHDN and CDR2 FVKESK. CDR3 length equals 14 residues. The V and J ends lost 0 bases and 10 bases respectively, with 12 bases between them. The CDR3 coding sequence is TGTGCCAGCAGCCAAGATGACGGAGGCACAAAACTGTTTTTT. It codes for CASSQDDGGTKLFF.

The chain employs TRBV27 and TRBJ2-7; 7 bases line up with TRBD2. Trimming at V came to 6 bases and at J to 0 bases, leaving 5 bases not matched to a gene. The CDR3 length is 14 residues. CDR1 and CDR2 from the germline V gene are MNHEY and SMNVEV (reference sequence). The CDR3 loop is CASRAGYGSYEQYF. The CDR3 DNA reads as TGTGCCAGCAGAGCGGGATACGGCTCCTACGAGCAGTACTTC.

V is TRBV5-4 and J is TRBJ2-7, with 7 positions matching TRBD1. Trimming took 3 bases from V and 0 from J; bases not matched to a gene: 12. This CDR3 region has 17 residues. From germline, CDR1 is SGHNT and CDR2 YYREEE (reference sequence). CDR3 sequence: CASSWLPSGGSSYEQYF. For the CDR3, the DNA is TGTGCCAGCAGCTGGCTTCCTTCAGGGGGTTCCTCCTACGAGCAGTACTTC.

The DNA for the CDR3 is TGTGCCAGCAGTGCTTGGGGGGATGGTAACACTGAAGCTTTCTTT. This gives the protein CASSAWGDGNTEAFF. The chain uses TRBV2 and TRBJ1-1, with D possibly TRBD1 on 5 matching bases. The V end lost 4 bases, the J end lost 2 bases, and 14 bases lay between the germline ends. The germline gives CDR1 SNHLY, CDR2 FYNNEI. CDR3 length: 15 residues.

This clone appeared once. This chain connects TRBV6-6 to TRBJ1-5; 8 nucleotides line up with TRBD1. V lost 3 bases and J lost 3; bases outside the gene matches: 4. CDR1 and CDR2 (germline): MNHNY, SVGAGI (reference sequence). This CDR3 contains 15 residues. The CDR3 nucleotides are TGTGCCAGCAGTTATCCGGGACAGGTCAATCAGCCCCAGCATTTT. Amino acid sequence: CASSYPGQVNQPQHF.

This CDR3 is CASSEAYRVVRWAGELFF. The CDR3 DNA reads TGTGCCAGCAGTGAAGCTTACAGGGTGGTCAGGTGGGCCGGGGAGCTGTTTTTT. This chain links TRBV6-1 with TRBJ2-2; possible D gene TRBD1, 6 bases. Deletions cut 0 bases from V and 6 bases from J, with 20 bases between. Germline CDR1 and CDR2: MNHNS and SASEGT. The CDR3 covers 18 residues.

The CDR3 reads CASSLGATQKLFF. For the CDR3, the DNA is TGTGCCAGCAGCTTAGGCGCCACCCAAAAACTGTTTTTT. The rearrangement links TRBV7-9 to TRBJ1-4; D uncertain. From germline, CDR1 is SEHNR and CDR2 FQNEAQ (reference sequence). This CDR3 is built from 13 residues. V gave up 1 base and J gave up 9 bases, with 9 bases separating them.

The rearrangement joins TRBV6-5 to TRBJ1-1; D is unclear. CDR3 length equals 13 residues. The V end was cut by 5 bases, the J end by 4 bases, with 11 bases between. Germline CDR1 MNHEY, CDR2 SVGAGI. Written as DNA, the CDR3 is TGTGCCAGCAGTCGCCTACTCTCCACTGAAGCTTTCTTT. Its translation is CASSRLLSTEAFF.

The J gene is TRBJ2-7, the V gene TRBV24-1; 10 bases are shared with TRBD1. The CDR3 covers 14 residues. The J segment lost 1 base and the V segment lost 6 bases, leaving 2 bases of the junction unmatched. Germline V CDR1 and CDR2: KGHDR, SFDVKD. CDR3 loop: CATSKGQGSYEQYF. The CDR3 DNA reads TGTGCCACCAGTAAGGGACAGGGGTCCTACGAGCAGTACTTC.

Here the CDR3 reads CASSPRSGGALATEAFF. The CDR3 DNA is TGTGCCAGCAGCCCTCGTTCGGGGGGCGCGTTGGCCACTGAAGCTTTCTTT. V usage is TRBV11-2 and J usage is TRBJ1-1, with D possibly matching TRBD1 (6 bases). In germline, CDR1 is SGHAT, CDR2 FQNNGV. The V end lost 5 bases, the J end lost 4 bases, and 23 bases lay between the germline ends. This CDR3 comprises 17 residues.

V usage is TRBV3-1 (or the pseudogene TRBV3-2) and J usage is TRBJ1-1, with 9 positions matching TRBD1. Germline assignment: CDR1 LGHDT and CDR2 YNNKEL (reference sequence). The CDR3 is 13 amino acids. The V and J ends lost 1 base and 6 bases, in that order; junction bases with no gene match: 0. The CDR3 protein is CASSQGTGAEAFF. The CDR3 DNA is TGTGCCAGCAGCCAAGGGACAGGGGCTGAAGCTTTCTTT.

The chain carries TRBV7-2 and TRBJ2-7; maybe TRBD1 (5 bases). The CDR3 loop spans 15 amino acids. Looked up from germline, CDR1 is SGHTA and CDR2 is FQGNSA. Trimming took 1 base from V and 0 from J, leaving 10 bases between them. The CDR3 region has the DNA TGTGCCAGCAGCTTAGGTGGGGCTCTCTCCTACGAGCAGTACTTC. This sequence encodes CASSLGGALSYEQYF.

The chain's CDR3 is CASSDPPRGGSDYGYTF. CDR3 bases: TGTGCCAGCAGTGACCCCCCCCGTGGAGGGAGCGACTATGGCTACACCTTC. The genes are TRBV11-2 and TRBJ1-2; D is ambiguous. Trimming shortened V by 6 bases and J by 3 bases, and 23 bases separated the two germline ends. The CDR3 consists of 17 residues. Germline CDR1 reads SGHAT; CDR2 reads FQNNGV.

V usage is TRBV11-3 and J usage is TRBJ2-6; possibly TRBD2 for D (5 bases). The CDR3 sequence is 15 residues long. V shed 3 bases and J shed 1 base, with 7 bases lying between them. Germline V gene lookup returns CDR1 SGHNT and CDR2 YENEEA. The CDR3 DNA sequence: TGTGCCAGCAGCTTTAGGAGGTCTGGGGCCAACGTCCTGACTTTC. Protein sequence: CASSFRRSGANVLTF.

The rearrangement joins TRBV7-9 to TRBJ2-6; no clear D. Looked up from germline, CDR1 is SEHNR and CDR2 is FQNEAQ (reference sequence). V was pared by 4 bases and J by 0 bases, with 7 bases between. This CDR3 has 15 residues. The chain's CDR3 is CASSYQISGANVLTF. The CDR3 DNA reads TGTGCCAGCAGCTATCAGATCTCTGGGGCCAACGTCCTGACTTTC.

This sequence joins TRBV3-1 (or the pseudogene TRBV3-2) and TRBJ1-2; TRBD1 matches 12 bases. Germline CDR1 reads LGHDT; CDR2 reads YNNKEL (reference sequence). The CDR3 loop spans 15 amino acids. V dropped 2 bases and J dropped 8; count of bases not matched to a gene: 6. As DNA, the CDR3 is TGTGCCAGCAGCCAACTGGGACAGGGGGCTCAGGGCTACACCTTC. Translating gives CASSQLGQGAQGYTF.

The chain couples TRBV4-1 to TRBJ2-7; 7 bases align to TRBD2. Trimming at V came to 2 bases and at J to 3 bases, leaving 1 base not matched to a gene. CDR1 is MGHRA, CDR2 YSYEKL, per germline. This CDR3 comprises 13 residues. CDR3 DNA sequence: TGCGCCAGCAGCCAAACGGGGGGCTACGAGCAGTACTTC. It specifies CASSQTGGYEQYF.